The TCR beta chain under discussion was sequenced for a study of OX40 agonist ivuxolimab in advanced cancers. At the level of the whole study: Ivuxolimab, which targeted the costimulatory receptor OX40 (CD134), was an agonistic, fully human IgG2 monoclonal antibody. Intravenous ivuxolimab was administered to patients every 2 weeks at six dose levels: 0.01, 0.1, 0.3, 1.5, 3 and 10 mg/kg. Among the 50 to 55 dose-escalation patients, some 19 had hepatocellular carcinoma, about 15 melanoma, 9 renal cell carcinoma and 9 head and neck cancer. A male proportion of 82.7% and a mean age of approximately 58 years, ranging from 23 to 79, were recorded for the dose-escalation cohort. Prior anti-PD-1, anti-PD-L1 or anti-CTLA-4 therapy was permitted, and 40% of dose-escalation patients had received checkpoint inhibitors. Partial responses occurred in three dose-escalation patients: two with cutaneous melanoma and one with hepatocellular carcinoma. Peripheral TCRbeta sequencing aimed to test whether ivuxolimab altered TCR sequence diversity and caused clonal T-cell expansion. The monotherapy dose-escalation portion (N of about 52 patients) of the phase I ivuxolimab trial is reported in the paper. Paper-wide results and their limitations: At doses of 0.1 to 3.0 mg/kg, clonal expansion of both CD4+ and CD8+ blood T cells was observed from baseline to week 6. In partial responders in the 0.1-3.0 mg/kg groups, normalized peripheral clonal expansion was found to be among the lowest, especially among CD8+ T cells. Which antigens the clonally expanded peripheral T cells were specific for was not determined. After ivuxolimab, CD8+ T cells had more expanded clones than CD4+ T cells on average. Low levels of normalized T-cell clonal expansion were also seen in some patients who did not respond.

Via the germline V gene (reference sequence), CDR1 is LNHDA and CDR2 SQIVND. V is reduced by 5 bases and J by 0 bases, leaving a spacing of 11 bases between them. Counted from cysteine to phenylalanine, this CDR3 has 14 amino acids. The DNA shown is the 42-base CDR3, in frame from base 1. About this clone itself: What antigen it recognizes has not been identified. Base-call qualities are not available, and no considerably larger clone is one nucleotide away.

The trial excluded patients who had a history of autoimmune disease or who were on systemic immunosuppression. Peripheral blood for TCR sequencing was collected from all dose cohorts at baseline, on cycle 4 day 1, and on cycle 7 day 1. The samples were taken from a phase I, first-in-human, multicenter, open-label dose-escalation trial of ivuxolimab. Adults with locally advanced or metastatic melanoma, renal cell, hepatocellular, or head and neck squamous cell carcinoma were enrolled in the trial. Before TCR sequencing, CD4+ T cells and CD8+ T cells from peripheral blood were sorted into separate populations. Genomic DNA was extracted from sorted cells for sequencing of the TCRbeta CDR3 region. TCRbeta CDR3 regions were sequenced using the immunoSEQ Assay. What TCRdb holds here is the immuneACCESS table cut down to in-frame rearrangements. Part of the clones is not present; checked against another copy, under half of the missing clones reflect an unresolved V gene, and the others are unexplained. Present in this sample are about 50,000 clones, approximately 89% of which were seen just once. Jointly, the top ten make up 6% to 7% of the sample.

The V gene is TRBV19 and the J gene is TRBJ2-7; 6 matching bases give a weak D call of TRBD2. Sequencing was performed on CD4+ or CD8+ T cells sorted from blood, taken in a trial of the OX40 agonist ivuxolimab. This TCR was sampled from an adult with an advanced solid tumor such as melanoma, head and neck, liver or kidney cancer. The bases are TGTGCCAGTAGTCCGGGACTGCTCTCCTACGAGCAGTACTTC. The encoded protein is CASSPGLLSYEQYF.